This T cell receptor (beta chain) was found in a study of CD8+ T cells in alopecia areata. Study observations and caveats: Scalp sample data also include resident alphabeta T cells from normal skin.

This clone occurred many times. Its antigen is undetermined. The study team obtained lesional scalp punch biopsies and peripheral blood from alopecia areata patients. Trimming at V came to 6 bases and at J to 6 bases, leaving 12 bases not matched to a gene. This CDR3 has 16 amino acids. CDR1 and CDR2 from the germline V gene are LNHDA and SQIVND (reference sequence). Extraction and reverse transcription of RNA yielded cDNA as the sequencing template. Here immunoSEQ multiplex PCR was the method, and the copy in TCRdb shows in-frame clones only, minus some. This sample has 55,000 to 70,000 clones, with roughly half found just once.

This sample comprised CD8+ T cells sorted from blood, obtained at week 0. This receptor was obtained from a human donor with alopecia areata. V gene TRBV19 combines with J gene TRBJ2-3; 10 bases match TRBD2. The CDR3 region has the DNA TGTGCCAGTAGCCCCCTCAAGGGACTAGCGAGGGATACGCAGTATTTT. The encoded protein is CASSPLKGLARDTQYF.